Each of the 13 T cell receptor beta chains below was sequenced from the same sample in a study of T cell responses to AZD1222 COVID-19 vaccine. Sequencing was performed with immunoSEQ multiplex PCR; in TCRdb, only in-frame clones are kept and a portion is missing. Of 55,000 to 90,000 clones listed, 84% are singletons. Sequenced material: peripheral blood, taken on day 0 of AZD1222 vaccination. These receptors all come from an adult in good health.

The chain links TRBV16 to TRBJ1-4; a possible D gene is TRBD1 (5 bases). V lost 0 bases, J lost 4 bases, and 9 bases lay in between. There are 15 residues in the CDR3. CDR1 and CDR2 from the germline V gene are KGHSY and FQNENV. This chain's CDR3 is CASSQSAQGNEKLFF. The CDR3 DNA reads as TGTGCCAGCAGCCAATCGGCGCAGGGTAATGAAAAACTGTTTTTT.

The chain couples TRBV6-2 or TRBV6-3 to TRBJ2-6; maybe TRBD1 (6 bases). The CDR3 extends over 15 amino acids. Germline-derived CDR1 and CDR2 are MNHEY and SVGEGT. V shed 2 bases and J shed 2 bases, with 7 bases lying between them. The CDR3 bases are TGTGCCAGCAGTTACGAGGGGGCTGGGGCCAACGTCCTGACTTTC. This sequence encodes CASSYEGAGANVLTF.

The J gene is TRBJ1-3, the V gene TRBV5-1, with TRBD1 as a possible D gene (5 bases). The germline V and J ends were trimmed by 5 bases and 2 bases, with 11 bases remaining between them. The V gene's germline CDR1 is SGHRS and CDR2 YFSETQ. This CDR3 has 14 amino acids. CDR3 coding DNA: TGCGCCAGCAGGTCCGGGACGGCTGGAAACACCATATATTTT. Protein sequence: CASRSGTAGNTIYF.

This clone was counted many times. A junction end diverges from the germline sequence, so it may reflect a read error. This chain links TRBV7-7 with TRBJ2-2; 9 positions match TRBD2. Germline values: CDR1 SSHAT, CDR2 FNYEAQ (reference sequence). This CDR3 has 14 amino acids. CDR3 protein: CASSFGGGAGELFF. The CDR3 nucleotides are TGTGCTAGCAGCTTCGGCGGGGGGGCCGGGGAGCTGTTTTTT. Variable domain in full (rest from reference TRBV7-7 and TRBJ2-2): GAGVSQSPRYKVTKRGQDVTLRCDPISSHATLYWYQQALGQGPEFLTYFNYEAQPDKSGLPSDRFSAERPEGSISTLTIQRTEQRDSAMYRCASSFGGGAGELFFGEGSRLTVL.

This chain uses TRBV7-2 with TRBJ1-6; D ambiguous. Germline V gene lookup returns CDR1 SGHTA and CDR2 FQGNSA. This CDR3 has 16 residues. Trimming removed 4 bases from V and 0 bases from J, with 10 bases in between. The CDR3 spells CASSSGISSYNSPLHF. As DNA, the CDR3 is TGTGCCAGCAGCTCCGGGATTAGCTCCTATAATTCACCCCTCCACTTT.

The chain has TRBV3-1 (or the pseudogene TRBV3-2) and TRBJ1-3, with D possibly TRBD1 on 6 matching bases. The V gene lost 6 bases and the J gene lost 3 bases, with 9 bases spanning the gap. Germline loops: CDR1 LGHDT, CDR2 YNNKEL (reference sequence). The CDR3 is made up of 13 amino acids. The CDR3 sequence is CASRGDIGNTIYF. The CDR3 nucleotides are TGTGCCAGCAGGGGGGACATTGGAAACACCATATATTTT.

The sample holds one count of this clone. J is TRBJ1-2 and V is TRBV12-3 or TRBV12-4; D is possibly TRBD1 (5 bases). This CDR3 region has 13 residues. Trimming took 3 bases from V and 7 from J, leaving 12 bases between them. CDR3 sequence: CASSFGGTGGYTF. In nucleotides, the CDR3 is TGTGCCAGCAGTTTCGGGGGTACGGGTGGCTACACCTTC.

The CDR3 DNA sequence: TGTGCCAGCAGCGTAGGGCAGGGGGGTATTATGAATGGAAACACCATATATTTT. The encoded protein is CASSVGQGGIMNGNTIYF. The rearrangement links TRBV9 to TRBJ1-3, with 7 bases identical to TRBD1. The V gene end was trimmed by 0 bases and the J gene end by 3 bases; junction bases not matched to a gene: 12. There are 18 residues in the CDR3. In germline, CDR1 is SGDLS, CDR2 YYNGEE.

The chain's CDR3 is CASTPPSQQATYEQYF. CDR3 DNA: TGTGCCAGCACTCCCCCATCCCAACAGGCCACCTACGAGCAGTACTTC. V and J are TRBV28 and TRBJ2-7; tentative D call: TRBD1 (5 bases). Germline-derived CDR1 and CDR2 are MDHEN and SYDVKM. This CDR3 is built from 16 residues. Trimming cost V 7 bases and J 2 bases, with 21 bases left between them.

This chain links TRBV9 with TRBJ2-2; 9 bases agree with TRBD2. Trimming removed 0 bases from V and 3 bases from J; junction bases left unmatched: 6. The CDR3 loop spans 17 amino acids. Germline CDR1 is SGDLS and CDR2 is YYNGEE. The CDR3 is CASSVASSGDHTGELFF. In DNA form, the CDR3 reads TGTGCCAGCAGCGTAGCTTCTAGCGGGGACCACACCGGGGAGCTGTTTTTT.

CDR3 in amino acids: CASKRTESSTDTQYF. The DNA of the CDR3 is TGTGCCAGCAAACGGACGGAATCTAGCACAGATACGCAGTATTTT. The chain couples TRBV6-5 to TRBJ2-3; D gene uncertain. Germline-derived CDR1 and CDR2 are MNHEY and SVGAGI. V lost 7 bases to trimming and J lost 0 bases, with 14 bases between them. The CDR3 extends over 15 amino acids.

The rearrangement links TRBV7-8 to TRBJ1-1; 7 bases are a match to TRBD1. The germline CDR1 and CDR2 sequences are SGHVS and FQNEAQ. The J segment lost 0 bases and the V segment lost 5 bases, leaving 15 bases of the junction unmatched. This CDR3 has 18 amino acids. CDR3 residues: CASSQASGGWNMNTEAFF. The CDR3 nucleotides read TGTGCCAGCAGCCAAGCTTCAGGGGGGTGGAATATGAACACTGAAGCTTTCTTT.

The chain employs TRBV9 and TRBJ2-2, with D perhaps TRBD1 (5 bases). Germline-derived CDR1 and CDR2 are SGDLS and YYNGEE. V was cut by 2 bases and J by 2 bases, with 10 bases left in between. This CDR3 is 15 amino acids long. The CDR3: CASSVQGINTGELFF. DNA for the CDR3: TGTGCCAGCAGCGTTCAGGGAATTAACACCGGGGAGCTGTTTTTT.